One and the same sample provided the 24 T cell receptor beta chains below, sequenced in a study of graft-versus-host responses after intestinal transplantation. Clones were read by immunoSEQ multiplex PCR, and TCRdb kept only the in-frame ones, dropping some. The table records 95,000 to 110,000 clones, roughly 87% of them present only once. What these receptors recognize is not known. This specimen consisted of unstimulated CD4+ T cells sorted from spleen or lymph node cells, obtained before intestinal transplant. The receptors come from a human donor who received an intestinal transplant.

The V gene is TRBV28, the J gene TRBJ2-7, with TRBD2 matching 9 bases. CDR3 length equals 14 residues. Germline values: CDR1 MDHEN, CDR2 SYDVKM. After removal of 5 bases from V and 3 bases from J, the junction contained 5 bases not matched to a gene. The CDR3 DNA follows: TGTGCCAGCAGTCCGGGACTAGCAGGCTACGAGCAGTACTTC. This sequence encodes CASSPGLAGYEQYF.

The V gene is TRBV5-6, the J gene TRBJ2-2; TRBD2 matches at 9 bases. Germline CDR1 reads SGHDT; CDR2 reads YYEEEE. J was trimmed by 7 bases and V by 6 bases; bases with no gene match: 7. This CDR3 region has 14 residues. The CDR3 protein is CASIVAGVVGELFF. DNA for the CDR3: TGTGCCAGCATAGTAGCGGGAGTCGTCGGGGAGCTGTTTTTT.

This chain uses TRBV29-1 with TRBJ1-1; TRBD1 is a possible D gene (6 bases). The V gene's germline CDR1 is SQVTM and CDR2 ANQGSEA. The CDR3 is made up of 12 amino acids. The ends were cut back, 6 bases at V and 0 bases at J, with 8 bases in the middle. The CDR3 here is CSVRQVNTEAFF. For the CDR3, the DNA is TGCAGCGTGCGACAGGTGAACACTGAAGCTTTCTTT.

The chain is built from TRBV10-2 and TRBJ2-2, with 11 bases matching TRBD2. The CDR3 is 16 amino acids. Germline V gene data show CDR1 as WSHSY and CDR2 as SAAADI. Germline trimming cut 7 bases from V and 2 bases from J; bases unmatched to any gene: 6. This CDR3 reads CASKTGTSGNTGELFF. In DNA, the CDR3 is TGCGCCAGCAAAACCGGGACTAGCGGAAACACCGGGGAGCTGTTTTTT.

V and J are TRBV15 and TRBJ1-5, with no clear D. Trimming left V 4 bases short and J 6 bases short, with 13 bases between. Germline V gives CDR1 LNHNV, CDR2 YYDKDF (reference sequence). There are 14 residues in the CDR3. The CDR3 loop is CATSILNMIQPQHF. The CDR3 DNA is TGTGCCACCAGCATACTAAACATGATTCAGCCCCAGCATTTT. The full variable domain, with the rest looked up from reference TRBV15 and TRBJ1-5, is DAMVIQNPRYQVTQFGKPVTLSCSQTLNHNVMYWYQQKSSQAPKLLFHYYDKDFNNEADTPDNFQSRRPNTSFCFLDIRSPGLGDTAMYLCATSILNMIQPQHFGDGTRLSIL.

V and J are TRBV2 and TRBJ2-5, with TRBD1 matching 10 bases. This CDR3 comprises 14 residues. Germline lookup yields CDR1 SNHLY and CDR2 FYNNEI. J gave up 5 bases and V 6 bases, and 6 bases lay outside the gene matches. The CDR3 region has the DNA TGTGCCAGCAGAACGAGACAGGGGGCGGAGACCCAGTACTTC. Translated, it gives CASRTRQGAETQYF. The full variable domain, rest sourced from reference TRBV2 and TRBJ2-5, is EPEVTQTPSHQVTQMGQEVILRCVPISNHLYFYWYRQILGQKVEFLVSFYNNEISEKSEIFDDQFSVERPDGSNFTLKIRSTKLEDSAMYFCASRTRQGAETQYFGPGTRLLVL.

V usage is TRBV18 and J usage is TRBJ2-7, with 14 bases identical to TRBD2. Trimming removed 3 bases from V and 7 bases from J; junction bases left unmatched: 5. Germline-derived CDR1 and CDR2 are KGHSH and LQKENI. This CDR3 is built from 15 residues. The chain's CDR3 is CASSPTSGRAGEQYF. In nucleotides, the CDR3 is TGTGCCAGCTCACCGACTAGCGGGAGGGCCGGGGAGCAGTACTTC.

This clone was counted only a few times. This chain uses TRBV5-6 with TRBJ1-1; 8 bases line up with TRBD1. Germline CDR1 is SGHDT and CDR2 is YYEEEE. The trim removed 2 bases at V and 3 bases at J, leaving 9 bases unmatched. The CDR3 has 16 residues. In DNA, the CDR3 is TGTGCCAGCAGCTTTCCTGACAGGGGATCTGACACTGAAGCTTTCTTT. Protein: CASSFPDRGSDTEAFF.

The J gene is TRBJ2-1, the V gene TRBV5-1; 7 bases match TRBD2. The CDR3 contains 14 residues. The ends lost 5 bases at V and 5 bases at J; junction bases unmatched: 7. CDR1 SGHRS and CDR2 YFSETQ come from the germline V gene. The DNA for the CDR3 is TGCGCCAGCAGGGGACGGGAGGTCAACAATGAGCAGTTCTTC. This codes for CASRGREVNNEQFF.

The chain is built from TRBV11-2 and TRBJ2-7; D is possibly TRBD1 (5 bases). Germline CDR1 and CDR2: SGHAT and FQNNGV. The CDR3 is made up of 14 amino acids. V lost 4 bases, J lost 0 bases, and 10 bases lay in between. CDR3 protein: CASSSRQSSYEQYF. CDR3 DNA: TGTGCCAGCAGCTCCCGACAGAGCTCCTACGAGCAGTACTTC. Full variable domain (rest looked up from reference TRBV11-2 and TRBJ2-7): EAGVAQSPRYKIIEKRQSVAFWCNPISGHATLYWYQQILGQGPKLLIQFQNNGVVDDSQLPKDRFSAERLKGVDSTLKIQPAKLEDSAVYLCASSSRQSSYEQYFGPGTRLTVT.

V is TRBV28 and J is TRBJ2-1, with a tentative D call TRBD2 (7 bases). The CDR3 loop spans 16 amino acids. The germline V gene encodes CDR1 MDHEN and CDR2 SYDVKM. The V and J ends lost 3 bases and 5 bases respectively, with 17 bases between them. The CDR3 loop is CASSFYSRGANNEQFF. The CDR3 bases are TGTGCCAGCAGTTTTTATTCTCGGGGGGCTAACAATGAGCAGTTCTTC.

This chain uses TRBV5-1 with TRBJ2-7; tentatively, D is TRBD1 (5 bases). From germline, CDR1 is SGHRS and CDR2 YFSETQ. Deletions cut 5 bases from V and 2 bases from J, with 14 bases between. The CDR3 is 14 residues long. The CDR3 sequence is CASSRLQGPYEQYF. The CDR3 DNA follows: TGCGCCAGCAGTAGGTTGCAGGGTCCCTACGAGCAGTACTTC.

This clone came up once. CDR3 sequence reads: CASSIEGDYGYTF. The CDR3 DNA sequence: TGTGCCAGTAGTATTGAAGGGGACTATGGCTACACCTTC. The rearrangement links TRBV19 to TRBJ1-2, with TRBD1 as a possible D gene (5 bases). Germline loops: CDR1 LNHDA, CDR2 SQIVND (reference sequence). The V end lost 3 bases, the J end lost 3 bases, and 8 bases lay between the germline ends. The CDR3 is 13 residues long.

The rearrangement joins TRBV6-6 to TRBJ2-3; TRBD2 matches 12 bases. Germline loops: CDR1 MNHNY, CDR2 SVGAGI (reference sequence). This CDR3 contains 15 residues. V was pared by 7 bases and J by 4 bases, with 6 bases of the junction left unmatched. CDR3 protein: CASKTLAGGSDTQYF. DNA of the CDR3: TGTGCCAGCAAGACGCTAGCGGGGGGGTCAGATACGCAGTATTTT.

The chain has TRBV27 and TRBJ2-5, with D perhaps TRBD1 (6 bases). The CDR3 contains 15 residues. Germline V CDR1 and CDR2: MNHEY, SMNVEV (reference sequence). Trimming cost V 4 bases and J 5 bases, with 17 bases left between them. This CDR3 reads CASSSRTAHRETQYF. The CDR3 DNA reads as TGTGCCAGCAGTTCAAGGACAGCCCATAGGGAGACCCAGTACTTC.

This chain uses TRBV18 with TRBJ1-1, with unresolved D. Germline lookup yields CDR1 KGHSH and CDR2 LQKENI. V shed 0 bases and J shed 1 base, with 9 bases lying between them. The CDR3 runs to 15 residues. CDR3 bases: TGTGCCAGCTCACCACCGGGGTTAAGGAACACTGAAGCTTTCTTT. Translated: CASSPPGLRNTEAFF.

The chain has TRBV7-9 and TRBJ2-1; 10 bases align to TRBD2. Germline V gene data show CDR1 as SEHNR and CDR2 as FQNEAQ (reference sequence). The V and J ends lost 0 bases and 16 bases, in that order; junction bases with no gene match: 6. This CDR3 comprises 13 residues. This chain's CDR3 is CASSLAELAGCFF. In nucleotides, the CDR3 is TGTGCCAGCAGCTTAGCCGAACTAGCGGGATGCTTCTTC. The full variable domain, in which reference TRBV7-9 and TRBJ2-1 provide the parts outside the CDR3, is DTGVSQNPRHKITKRGQNVTFRCDPISEHNRLYWYRQTLGQGPEFLTYFQNEAQLEKSRLLSDRFSAERPKGSFSTLEIQRTEQGDSAMYLCASSLAELAGCFFGPGTRLTVL.

V and J are TRBV6-1 and TRBJ2-5; possible D gene TRBD2, 7 bases. Germline assignment: CDR1 MNHNS and CDR2 SASEGT. The CDR3 is 15 amino acids. Trimming removed 8 bases from V and 1 base from J, with 17 bases in between. Written as DNA, the CDR3 is TGTGCCAGCCGGCAAGGCGGGGGCCTCCAAGAGACCCAGTACTTC. Protein sequence: CASRQGGGLQETQYF.

This sequence joins TRBV7-9 and TRBJ1-2; 7 bases line up with TRBD1. The V gene's germline CDR1 is SEHNR and CDR2 FQNEAQ (reference sequence). Trimming at V came to 5 bases and at J to 1 base, leaving 1 base not matched to a gene. The length of the CDR3 is 13 residues. The CDR3 here is CASSRGLNYGYTF. CDR3 sequence (DNA): TGTGCCAGCAGCAGGGGGCTTAACTATGGCTACACCTTC.

The V and J genes are TRBV5-6 and TRBJ2-3; tentative D call: TRBD2 (6 bases). CDR3 length equals 14 residues. Germline V CDR1 and CDR2: SGHDT, YYEEEE. V was trimmed by 0 bases and J by 1 base, leaving 6 bases between them. CDR3 residues: CASSLGLGTDTQYF. The DNA for the CDR3 is TGTGCCAGCAGCTTGGGACTAGGCACAGATACGCAGTATTTT.

This chain uses TRBV27 with TRBJ2-6; TRBD1 might be the D (5 bases). Germline assignment: CDR1 MNHEY and CDR2 SMNVEV (reference sequence). CDR3 length equals 15 residues. The V gene lost 7 bases and the J gene lost 3 bases, with 13 bases spanning the gap. The CDR3: CASTSLQGGANVLTF. For the CDR3, the DNA is TGTGCCAGCACTTCTTTGCAGGGTGGGGCCAACGTCCTGACTTTC.

The chain is built from TRBV6-5 and TRBJ2-7; D is possibly TRBD2 (7 bases). The CDR3 spans 15 residues. Looked up from germline, CDR1 is MNHEY and CDR2 is SVGAGI. Trimming removed 2 bases from V and 2 bases from J, with 13 bases in between. This chain's CDR3 is CASSYGRGETYEQYF. The CDR3 nucleotides read TGTGCCAGCAGTTACGGGAGGGGGGAGACCTACGAGCAGTACTTC.

The chain employs TRBV18 and TRBJ1-1, with D unclear. Trimming cost V 7 bases and J 6 bases, with 9 bases left between them. Germline CDR1 KGHSH, CDR2 LQKENI. The CDR3 is 11 amino acids. The CDR3 is CASLPGSEAFF. The CDR3 nucleotides read TGTGCCAGCTTACCGGGATCTGAAGCTTTCTTT.

A single count supports this clone. J is TRBJ2-3 and V is TRBV11-2; D uncertain. CDR1 and CDR2 (germline): SGHAT, FQNNGV. The V end lost 5 bases, the J end lost 1 base, and 10 bases lay between the germline ends. The CDR3 extends over 14 amino acids. DNA for the CDR3: TGTGCCAGCAGCCGCCTCACCCGCACAGATACGCAGTATTTT. Translation: CASSRLTRTDTQYF.